What follows is one T cell receptor (beta chain) and its context. Between the trimmed V and J ends, which lost 3 bases and 6 bases, there was a span of 14 bases. The CDR3 is 14 amino acids. Per the germline V gene, CDR1 is MNHEY and CDR2 is SVGAGI. The data stem from a study of cytomegalovirus exposure and HLA in healthy donors. Background on the study: In an earlier analysis, 95 million to 130 million unique TCR beta sequences were found from approximately 190 million T cells.

Healthy bone marrow donors formed the donor group. It was with 60 Vbeta and 13 Jbeta primers that the PCR ran. Sequencing was performed with immunoSEQ multiplex PCR; in TCRdb, only in-frame clones are kept and a portion is missing. This table has about 150,000 clones, more than 75% appearing once. The rearrangement joins TRBV6-5 to TRBJ1-1; D is possibly TRBD1 (6 bases). Source material: PBMCs. The receptor was derived from a woman in her late teens or twenties in good health and CMV-seronegative. Here the CDR3 DNA reads TGTGCCAGCAGTTATTACCAGGGGTCTTCTGAAGCTTTCTTT. Protein: CASSYYQGSSEAFF.